These T cell receptor beta chains were read from a single sample in a study of blood T cell repertoires in COVID-19. Clones were read by immunoSEQ multiplex PCR, and TCRdb kept only the in-frame ones, dropping some. The sample has under 250,000 clones; 70% to 90% are singletons. The material sequenced was peripheral blood. All receptors come from a woman in her 70s with active or convalescent COVID-19. Both conserved end residues are part of each CDR3.

TRBV6-5	TRBJ2-7	CASSPQARKTYEQYF
TRBV9	TRBJ1-5	CASSVGEGGRNQPQHF
TRBV7-3	TRBJ1-2	CASSSAVLAGYTF
TRBV18	TRBJ1-5	CASSNGQGGQPQHF
TRBV19	TRBJ2-7	CASSIAPGQNYEQYF
TRBV20-1	TRBJ2-2	CSASDSGGVGELFF
TRBV6-6	TRBJ2-5	CASSYRISGEETQYF
TRBV6-5	TRBJ1-4	CASSDSLSNEKLFF
TRBV6-1	TRBJ1-3	CASSSRLSSGNTIYF
TRBV7-2	TRBJ1-3	CASSPMGGGNTIYF
TRBV19	TRBJ1-1	CASSSSRLTEAFF
TRBV4-3	TRBJ2-7	CASSQDGTGSREQYF
TRBV20-1	TRBJ2-7	CSAGQIEQYF
TRBV5-1	TRBJ1-6	CASSLGQGATHNSPLHF
TRBV3-1/TRBV3-2	TRBJ2-1	CASRQPGLAGGNEQFF
TRBV7-3	TRBJ2-7	CASSYHRAEQYF
TRBV18	TRBJ2-5	CASSPGGRLEETQYF
TRBV23-1	TRBJ2-2	CASSQGAGTGELFF
TRBV29-1	TRBJ1-5	CSVVQGRSRDQPQHF
TRBV27	TRBJ1-1	CASSTTNEAFF
TRBV12-3/TRBV12-4	TRBJ1-5	CASRQGNQPQHF
TRBV7-3	TRBJ1-6	CASSLIGEGNSPLHF
TRBV29-1	TRBJ2-2	CSVLRSLAGGSTGELFF
TRBV6-5	TRBJ1-1	CASSFTTGNTEAFF
TRBV2	TRBJ1-2	CASSEARDGGYTF
TRBV7-8	TRBJ2-5	CASSLRGETQYF
TRBV6-6	TRBJ2-4	CASTTDGEAKNIQYF
TRBV6-2/TRBV6-3	TRBJ2-7	CASSYGTDLGGEQYF
TRBV7-3	TRBJ1-1	CASSPGQGRSTEAFF
TRBV11-2	TRBJ1-6	CASRQQANSPLHF
TRBV4-2	TRBJ2-7	CASSQFPGQGLSYEQYF
TRBV12-3/TRBV12-4	TRBJ1-4	CASKNRGGEKLFF
TRBV19	TRBJ1-5	CASSPVGPSNQPQHF
TRBV4-3	TRBJ1-4	CASSQDQGTNEKLFF
TRBV18	TRBJ1-3	CASSPPSGSPGNTIYF
TRBV28	TRBJ2-1	CASLAGGPFNEQFF
TRBV4-3	TRBJ1-5	CASSPGVGAPPQHF
TRBV6-5	TRBJ2-6	CASSYGPSGANVLTF
TRBV11-3	TRBJ2-1	CASSLTGGYEQFF
TRBV9	TRBJ1-2	CASSVARQSYGYTF
TRBV5-4	TRBJ2-7	CASSLRQGKYEQYF
TRBV9	TRBJ1-3	CASSATGSGNTIYF
TRBV7-9	TRBJ1-1	CASSLVTPRKLVF
TRBV2	TRBJ1-1	CATNRDSDEAFF
TRBV3-1/TRBV3-2	TRBJ1-1	CASSPRTGRANTEAFF
TRBV6-5	TRBJ1-3	CASSYRDSPGNTIYF
TRBV3-1/TRBV3-2	TRBJ2-5	CASSHTPRRGETQYF
TRBV5-1	TRBJ2-1	CASSLAVDTYNEQFF
TRBV7-9	TRBJ2-7	CASSLLSGGYEQYF
TRBV7-8	TRBJ2-7	CAISEGEADEQYF
TRBV4-1	TRBJ2-6	CASSPGVGVGANVLTF
TRBV18	TRBJ2-3	CASSPPVERSGTQYF
TRBV6-6	TRBJ2-1	CASRGTRGGWNEQFF
TRBV28	TRBJ1-2	CASSLLGVGIYGYTF
TRBV3-1/TRBV3-2	TRBJ2-3	CASSPNRLAGGILTDTQYF
TRBV5-1	TRBJ2-1	CASSFGGQGDNEQFF
TRBV6-2/TRBV6-3	TRBJ1-6	CASSYKRSSPLHF
TRBV7-6	TRBJ1-3	CASSPSTVLSSGNTIYF
TRBV29-1	TRBJ1-3	CSAGTGFSGNTIYF